The 22 T cell receptor beta chains listed next were all sequenced from one sample in a study of blood T cell repertoires in COVID-19. Using immunoSEQ multiplex PCR, the repertoire was profiled, and TCRdb retains in-frame clones only, with some absent. The table shows 130,000 to 150,000 clones, with around 86% occurring only once. The sample taken for sequencing was peripheral blood. The receptors were gathered from a human donor in a cohort sampled during active COVID-19.

The rearrangement links TRBV7-8 to TRBJ2-7; 9 bases line up with TRBD1. Trimming took 1 base from V and 4 from J; bases not matched to a gene: 5. The CDR3 extends over 15 amino acids. CDR1 is SGHVS, CDR2 FQNEAQ, per germline. This chain's CDR3 is CASSLVGTGKYEQYF. The CDR3 region has the DNA TGTGCCAGCAGCTTAGTGGGGACAGGGAAATACGAGCAGTACTTC. The variable domain in full, with the rest retrieved from reference TRBV7-8 and TRBJ2-7, is GAGVSQSPRYKVAKRGQDVALRCDPISGHVSLFWYQQALGQGPEFLTYFQNEAQLDKSGLPSDRFFAERPEGSVSTLKIQRTQQEDSAVYLCASSLVGTGKYEQYFGPGTRLTVT.

The chain employs TRBV23-1 and TRBJ2-1; D is uncertain. TRBV23-1 is an open reading frame, and its role is uncertain. The CDR3 extends over 13 amino acids. V lost 3 bases and J lost 10, with 13 bases in between. CDR3 sequence (DNA): TGCGCCAGCAGTCATCCGGGTCGAGACGAGCAGTTCTTC. It yields the protein CASSHPGRDEQFF.

The gene calls are TRBV19 and TRBJ1-1, with TRBD1 matching 7 bases. Trimming took 6 bases from V and 0 from J; bases not matched to a gene: 4. The CDR3 covers 14 residues. CDR1 and CDR2 from the germline V gene are LNHDA and SQIVND (reference sequence). The DNA of the CDR3 is TGTGCCAGTAGCCCGGACAGGCTGAACACTGAAGCTTTCTTT. It encodes CASSPDRLNTEAFF.

This chain links TRBV7-2 with TRBJ1-5; TRBD1 matches 7 bases. The germline CDR1 and CDR2 sequences are SGHTA and FQGNSA. The trim removed 5 bases at V and 1 base at J, leaving 8 bases unmatched. The CDR3 contains 16 residues. The CDR3 DNA sequence: TGTGCCAGCAGCCTATCCGGGACAGCAAGCAATCAGCCCCAGCATTTT. As protein: CASSLSGTASNQPQHF.

The chain combines TRBV7-9 with TRBJ2-7; TRBD1 matches at 8 bases. The CDR3 runs to 15 residues. The junction had 3 bases not matched to a gene; V was cut back by 0 bases and J by 2 bases. Germline V gives CDR1 SEHNR, CDR2 FQNEAQ (reference sequence). The CDR3 sequence is CASSLATGVTYEQYF. For the CDR3, the DNA is TGTGCCAGCAGCTTAGCGACAGGGGTAACCTACGAGCAGTACTTC.

The CDR3 nucleotides read TGTGCCACCAGTAAACTCGGGACAGGGGGCACAGAGACCCAGTACTTC. Its protein is CATSKLGTGGTETQYF. The V call is TRBV24-1, the J call TRBJ2-5, with 12 bases lining up with TRBD1. The CDR3 has 16 residues. Germline V lookup: CDR1 KGHDR, CDR2 SFDVKD. V trimming: 6 bases; J trimming: 4 bases; junction bases outside the gene matches: 8.

In its sample, this clone was seen once. The rearrangement uses TRBV5-1 and TRBJ2-7; a weak D match, TRBD2 (6 bases). V lost 0 bases to trimming and J lost 7 bases, with 14 bases between them. Looked up from germline, CDR1 is SGHRS and CDR2 is YFSETQ. The CDR3 contains 14 residues. The CDR3 DNA follows: TGCGCCAGCAGCTTGGCCCCGGGAGTGAGTGAGCAGTACTTC. This translates into CASSLAPGVSEQYF.

The rearrangement uses TRBV5-1 and TRBJ2-7; possible D gene TRBD2, 5 bases. Trimming shortened V by 0 bases and J by 0 bases, and 10 bases separated the two germline ends. Germline CDR1 reads SGHRS; CDR2 reads YFSETQ. CDR3 length: 15 residues. For the CDR3, the DNA is TGCGCCAGCAGCTTGGAAAGGGAGAGCTCCTACGAGCAGTACTTC. It encodes CASSLERESSYEQYF.

This chain joins TRBV27 and TRBJ2-3; 10 bases are a match to TRBD2. V lost 2 bases and J lost 7; bases outside the gene matches: 12. Germline V gene sequence: CDR1 MNHEY, CDR2 SMNVEV (reference sequence). The CDR3 is made up of 17 amino acids. The CDR3, as DNA: TGTGCCAGCAGTTTAAGGGGACTAGCGAGCGGGGTCAATACGCAGTATTTT. Translating gives CASSLRGLASGVNTQYF.

The V call is TRBV7-2, the J call TRBJ1-5; a possible D gene is TRBD1 (6 bases). This CDR3 region has 15 residues. Deletions cut 3 bases from V and 6 bases from J, with 15 bases between. Germline assignment: CDR1 SGHTA and CDR2 FQGNSA. The CDR3 protein is CASSFDGTRGQPQHF. CDR3 DNA: TGTGCCAGCAGCTTTGACGGGACCAGGGGTCAGCCCCAGCATTTT.

The chain is built from TRBV6-6 and TRBJ2-1; 8 nucleotides match TRBD2. Trimming at V came to 8 bases and at J to 6 bases, leaving 9 bases not matched to a gene. Germline loops: CDR1 MNHNY, CDR2 SVGAGI (reference sequence). This CDR3 contains 14 residues. The CDR3 nucleotides read TGTGCCAGCGATCAAGCGGGAGTAGGCAATGAGCAGTTCTTC. Translation gives CASDQAGVGNEQFF.

The V and J genes are TRBV29-1 and TRBJ2-7; tentative D call: TRBD2 (6 bases). Germline V lookup: CDR1 SQVTM, CDR2 ANQGSEA. V dropped 4 bases and J dropped 5 bases, with 6 bases sitting between them. This CDR3 is 10 amino acids long. The CDR3 DNA sequence: TGCAGCGTTGGCGGGGACGAGCAGTACTTC. Translation: CSVGGDEQYF.

The chain combines TRBV9 with TRBJ2-2; D is ambiguous. The CDR3 sequence is 13 residues long. V was trimmed by 0 bases and J by 4 bases, leaving 4 bases between them. Per the germline V gene, CDR1 is SGDLS and CDR2 is YYNGEE. The CDR3 loop reads CASSVDSTGELFF. CDR3 DNA sequence: TGTGCCAGCAGCGTAGATAGCACCGGGGAGCTGTTTTTT.

This clone was counted between two and nine times. The CDR3 region has the DNA TGTGCCAGCAGTTACTCGACTGGCTTCGAGCAGTACTTC. Translated: CASSYSTGFEQYF. V usage is TRBV6-5 and J usage is TRBJ2-7, with no clear D. The CDR3 sequence is 13 residues long. The germline V and J ends were trimmed by 0 bases and 6 bases, with 9 bases remaining between them. Germline CDR1 is MNHEY and CDR2 is SVGAGI.

The chain couples TRBV7-2 to TRBJ2-5; 10 bases agree with TRBD2. This CDR3 is 15 amino acids long. Germline V gene lookup returns CDR1 SGHTA and CDR2 FQGNSA. The J segment lost 2 bases and the V segment lost 4 bases, leaving 4 bases of the junction unmatched. The CDR3 reads CASSYKLAGQETQYF. Here the CDR3 DNA reads TGTGCCAGCAGCTATAAACTAGCGGGACAAGAGACCCAGTACTTC.

The J gene is TRBJ2-7, the V gene TRBV5-1, with 9 bases matching TRBD2. This CDR3 is built from 14 residues. Germline V gene data show CDR1 as SGHRS and CDR2 as YFSETQ. V lost 4 bases and J lost 2; bases outside the gene matches: 4. The CDR3 loop is CASSPTSGTYEQYF. The DNA of the CDR3 is TGCGCCAGCAGCCCGACTAGCGGAACCTACGAGCAGTACTTC.

This clone was seen a handful of times. The V call is TRBV7-9, the J call TRBJ1-5; 10 bases align to TRBD1. CDR1 is SEHNR, CDR2 FQNEAQ, per germline (reference sequence). CDR3 size: 17 residues. V lost 6 bases and J lost 0; bases outside the gene matches: 8. The CDR3: CASRPRDRGYSNQPQHF. The CDR3 bases are TGTGCCAGCAGACCCCGGGACAGGGGCTATAGCAATCAGCCCCAGCATTTT.

The chain recombines TRBV9 with TRBJ1-4; no clear D. V gave up 4 bases and J gave up 0 bases, with 7 bases separating them. The germline V gene has CDR1 SGDLS and CDR2 YYNGEE. This CDR3 region has 14 residues. DNA for the CDR3: TGTGCCAGCAGCACGACAACAACTAATGAAAAACTGTTTTTT. It encodes CASSTTTTNEKLFF. The full variable domain, in which reference TRBV9 and TRBJ1-4 provide the parts outside the CDR3, is DSGVTQTPKHLITATGQRVTLRCSPRSGDLSVYWYQQSLDQGLQFLIQYYNGEERAKGNILERFSAQQFPDLHSELNLSSLELGDSALYFCASSTTTTNEKLFFGSGTQLSVL.

This chain uses TRBV5-6 with TRBJ1-3; possibly TRBD1 for D (5 bases). Per germline, CDR1 SGHDT and CDR2 YYEEEE. The germline V and J ends were trimmed by 4 bases and 7 bases, with 18 bases remaining between them. The CDR3 loop spans 15 amino acids. The CDR3 loop reads CASSDSGYFGNTIYF. DNA of the CDR3: TGTGCCAGCAGCGATTCAGGGTACTTTGGGAACACCATATATTTT.

The CDR3 sequence: CASSQDLGSAGINYGYTF. CDR3 bases: TGTGCCAGCAGCCAAGATTTGGGTAGTGCAGGGATTAACTATGGCTACACCTTC. The chain uses TRBV4-2 and TRBJ1-2; TRBD1 might be the D (5 bases). V dropped 0 bases and J dropped 1 base, with 18 bases sitting between them. This CDR3 spans 18 amino acids. Germline V gives CDR1 LGHNA, CDR2 YNFKEQ.

This chain connects TRBV27 to TRBJ2-7, with 9 positions matching TRBD1. V shed 2 bases, J shed 2 bases, and the junction held 4 bases outside the gene matches. Germline CDR1 and CDR2: MNHEY and SMNVEV (reference sequence). This CDR3 contains 15 residues. The CDR3 DNA sequence: TGTGCCAGCAGTTTAGGGTGGACAGGGGCCTACGAGCAGTACTTC. Protein product: CASSLGWTGAYEQYF.

The chain recombines TRBV7-3 with TRBJ1-1; D remains unclear. The V gene's germline CDR1 is SGHTA and CDR2 FQGTGA. The CDR3 contains 14 residues. V gave up 5 bases and J gave up 6 bases, with 16 bases separating them. The CDR3 DNA is TGTGCCAGCAGCCCTGATTGGGCAAGCCCTGAAGCTTTCTTT. The encoded protein is CASSPDWASPEAFF. The variable domain in full, with the rest retrieved from reference TRBV7-3 and TRBJ1-1, is GAGVSQTPSNKVTEKGKYVELRCDPISGHTALYWYRQSLGQGPEFLIYFQGTGAADDSGLPNDRFFAVRPEGSVSTLKIQRTERGDSAVYLCASSPDWASPEAFFGQGTRLTVV.